The sequence of this T cell receptor (beta chain) was determined in a study of patients and donors after allogeneic stem cell transplantation. The CDR3 loop spans 13 amino acids. Germline V gives CDR1 SEHNR, CDR2 FQNEAQ (reference sequence). V lost 2 bases, J lost 3 bases, and 1 base stayed unmatched. This clonotype was seen only a few times. TCRdb recomputed calls from the RT-PCR reads with MiXCR, one row per CDR3 protein. The data show about 4,000 distinct CDR3 sequences, less than 25% seen once. The sequenced sample consisted of blood, either unsorted or a sorted T cell fraction (not recorded which). The chain employs TRBV7-9 and TRBJ2-7; 7 positions agree with TRBD1. This clonotype originated in a human donor who was either an allogeneic HSCT recipient or a stem cell or donor lymphocyte infusion donor (not recorded which). It is not recorded whose cells these are; they may come from a transplant donor. CDR3 in amino acids: CASSLRDSYEQYF. The CDR3 DNA reads as TGTGCCAGCAGCTTAAGGGACAGCTACGAGCAGTACTTC.